One T cell receptor (beta chain) is described in this entry. Its antigen remains unknown. This sample was taken from a study of T cell responses to AZD1222 COVID-19 vaccine. Broader study findings: The span of vaccine-associated CD4 TCRs extended across spike, with dominance at 160-218 and 743-854. Donors were largely white British and mainly female; clonal diversity was possibly underestimated. As reported, nearly half of all spike-specific TCRs target variant regions that are unmutated. It was only a handful of AZD1222 recipients who were seropositive at baseline.

Method: immunoSEQ multiplex PCR; TCRdb's copy keeps in-frame clones and lacks some. The data contain 75,000 to 100,000 clones, around nine tenths of them singletons. This specimen consisted of peripheral blood, obtained on day 0 of AZD1222 vaccination. This TCR was recovered from an adult in good health.

Written as DNA, the CDR3 is TGCGCCAGCAGCTTGGCCATCGGGGAGTCAGATACGCAGTATTTT. Its protein product is CASSLAIGESDTQYF. This chain links TRBV5-1 with TRBJ2-3; a possible D gene is TRBD2 (5 bases). This CDR3 region has 15 residues. Per germline, CDR1 SGHRS and CDR2 YFSETQ. Trimming removed 0 bases at V and 4 bases at J, with 12 bases between.